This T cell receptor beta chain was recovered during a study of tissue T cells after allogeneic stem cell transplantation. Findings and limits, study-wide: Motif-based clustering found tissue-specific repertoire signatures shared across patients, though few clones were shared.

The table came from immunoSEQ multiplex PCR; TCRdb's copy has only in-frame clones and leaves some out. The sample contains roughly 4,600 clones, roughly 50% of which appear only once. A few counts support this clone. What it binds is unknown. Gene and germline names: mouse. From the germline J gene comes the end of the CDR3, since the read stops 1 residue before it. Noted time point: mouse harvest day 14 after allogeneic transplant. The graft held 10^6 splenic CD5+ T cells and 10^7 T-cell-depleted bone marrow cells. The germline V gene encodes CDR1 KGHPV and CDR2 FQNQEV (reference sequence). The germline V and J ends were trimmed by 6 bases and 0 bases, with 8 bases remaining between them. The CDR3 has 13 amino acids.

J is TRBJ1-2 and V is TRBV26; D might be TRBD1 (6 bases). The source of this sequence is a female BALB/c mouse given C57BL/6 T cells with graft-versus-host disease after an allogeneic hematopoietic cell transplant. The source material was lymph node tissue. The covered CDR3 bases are TGTGCCAGCAGCCGACAGGCAAACTCCGACTACACC. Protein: CASSRQANSDYT. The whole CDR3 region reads CASSRQANSDYTF.